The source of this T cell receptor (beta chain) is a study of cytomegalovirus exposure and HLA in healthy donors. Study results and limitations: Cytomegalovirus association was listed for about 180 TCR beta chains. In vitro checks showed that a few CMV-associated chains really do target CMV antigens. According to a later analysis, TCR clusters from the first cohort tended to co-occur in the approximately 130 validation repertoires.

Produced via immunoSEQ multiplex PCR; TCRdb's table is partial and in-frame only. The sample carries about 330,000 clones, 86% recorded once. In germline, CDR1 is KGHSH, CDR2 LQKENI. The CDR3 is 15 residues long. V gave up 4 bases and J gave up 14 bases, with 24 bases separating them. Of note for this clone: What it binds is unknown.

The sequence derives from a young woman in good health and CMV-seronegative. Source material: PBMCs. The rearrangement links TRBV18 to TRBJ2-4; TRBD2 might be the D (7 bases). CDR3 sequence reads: CASSQQIGGQYGEYF. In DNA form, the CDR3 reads TGTGCCAGCTCACAACAAATCGGGGGGCAATACGGGGAGTACTTC.